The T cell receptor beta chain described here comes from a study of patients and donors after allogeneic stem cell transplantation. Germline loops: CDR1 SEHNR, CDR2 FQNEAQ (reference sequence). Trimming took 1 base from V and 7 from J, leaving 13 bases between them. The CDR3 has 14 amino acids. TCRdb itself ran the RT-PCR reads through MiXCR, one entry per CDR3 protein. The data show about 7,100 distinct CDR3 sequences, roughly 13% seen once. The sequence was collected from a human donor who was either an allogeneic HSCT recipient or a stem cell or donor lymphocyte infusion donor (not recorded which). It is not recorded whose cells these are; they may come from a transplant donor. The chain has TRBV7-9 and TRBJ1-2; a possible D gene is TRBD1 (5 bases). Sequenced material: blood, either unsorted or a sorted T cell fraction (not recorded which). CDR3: CASSLGTQGAGYTF. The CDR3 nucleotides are TGTGCCAGCAGCTTAGGTACCCAGGGTGCTGGCTACACCTTC.